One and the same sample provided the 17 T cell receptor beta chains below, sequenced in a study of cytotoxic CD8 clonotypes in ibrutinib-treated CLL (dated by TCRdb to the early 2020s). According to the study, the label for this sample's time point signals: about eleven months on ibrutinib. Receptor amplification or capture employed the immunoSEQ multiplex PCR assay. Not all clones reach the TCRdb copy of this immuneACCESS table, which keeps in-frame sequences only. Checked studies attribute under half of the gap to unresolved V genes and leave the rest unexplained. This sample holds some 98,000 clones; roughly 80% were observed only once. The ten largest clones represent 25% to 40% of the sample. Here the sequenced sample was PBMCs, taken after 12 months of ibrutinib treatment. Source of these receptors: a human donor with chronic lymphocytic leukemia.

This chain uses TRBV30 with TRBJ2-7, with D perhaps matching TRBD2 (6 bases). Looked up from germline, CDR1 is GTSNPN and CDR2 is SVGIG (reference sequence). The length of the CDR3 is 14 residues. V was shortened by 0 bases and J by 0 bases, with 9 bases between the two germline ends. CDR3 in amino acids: CAWSVLGSSYEQYF. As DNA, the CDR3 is TGTGCCTGGAGTGTACTCGGGAGCTCCTACGAGCAGTACTTC.

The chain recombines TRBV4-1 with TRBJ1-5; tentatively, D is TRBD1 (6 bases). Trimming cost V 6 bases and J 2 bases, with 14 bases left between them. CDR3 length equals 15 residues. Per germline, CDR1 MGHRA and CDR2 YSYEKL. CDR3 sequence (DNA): TGCGCCAGCAGGTACAGGGAGGGTGGCAATCAGCCCCAGCATTTT. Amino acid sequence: CASRYREGGNQPQHF.

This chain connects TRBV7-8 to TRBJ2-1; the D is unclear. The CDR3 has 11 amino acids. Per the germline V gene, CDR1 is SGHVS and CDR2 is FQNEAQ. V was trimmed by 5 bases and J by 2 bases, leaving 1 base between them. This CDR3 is CASSPYNEQFF. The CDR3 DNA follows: TGTGCCAGCAGCCCCTACAATGAGCAGTTCTTC.

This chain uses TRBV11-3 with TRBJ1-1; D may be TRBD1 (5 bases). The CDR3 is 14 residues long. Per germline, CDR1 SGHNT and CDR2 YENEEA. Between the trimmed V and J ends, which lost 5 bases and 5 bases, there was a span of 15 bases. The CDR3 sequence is CASSQGGVRTEAFF. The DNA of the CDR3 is TGTGCCAGCAGCCAGGGTGGCGTGAGGACTGAAGCTTTCTTT.

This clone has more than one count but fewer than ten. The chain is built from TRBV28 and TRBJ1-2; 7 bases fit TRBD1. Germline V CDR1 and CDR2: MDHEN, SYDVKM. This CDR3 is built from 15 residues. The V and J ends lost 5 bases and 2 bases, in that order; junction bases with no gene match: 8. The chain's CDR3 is CASSKKPGQNYGYTF. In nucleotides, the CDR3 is TGTGCCAGCAGTAAAAAACCGGGACAGAACTATGGCTACACCTTC.

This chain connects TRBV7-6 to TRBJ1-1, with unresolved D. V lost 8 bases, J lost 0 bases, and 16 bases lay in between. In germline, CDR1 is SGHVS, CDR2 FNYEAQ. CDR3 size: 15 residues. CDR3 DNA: TGTGCCAGCCGAACTACCCTGCAATTGAACACTGAAGCTTTCTTT. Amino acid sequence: CASRTTLQLNTEAFF.

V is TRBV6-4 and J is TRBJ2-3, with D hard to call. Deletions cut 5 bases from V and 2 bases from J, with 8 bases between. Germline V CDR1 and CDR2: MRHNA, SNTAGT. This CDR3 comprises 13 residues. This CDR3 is CASSIGDTDTQYF. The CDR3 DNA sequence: TGTGCCAGCAGTATCGGTGACACAGATACGCAGTATTTT.

CDR3 DNA sequence: TGTGCCAGCAGGGGGGACAGGCTTTACGAGCAGTACTTC. It encodes CASRGDRLYEQYF. This chain uses TRBV6-1 with TRBJ2-7; 8 bases align to TRBD1. V was clipped by 6 bases and J by 4 bases; unmatched bases: 5. Germline CDR1 reads MNHNS; CDR2 reads SASEGT. The CDR3 is made up of 13 amino acids.

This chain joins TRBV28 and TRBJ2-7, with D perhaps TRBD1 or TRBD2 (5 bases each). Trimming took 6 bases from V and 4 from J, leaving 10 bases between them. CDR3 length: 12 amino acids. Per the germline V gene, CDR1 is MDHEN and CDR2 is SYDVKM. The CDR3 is CASRDEGYEQYF. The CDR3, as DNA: TGTGCCAGCAGGGACGAGGGGTACGAGCAGTACTTC.

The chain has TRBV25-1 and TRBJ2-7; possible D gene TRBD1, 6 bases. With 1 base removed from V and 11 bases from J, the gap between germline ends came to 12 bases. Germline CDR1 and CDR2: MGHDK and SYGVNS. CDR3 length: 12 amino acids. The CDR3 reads CASSESEDRKYF. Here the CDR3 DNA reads TGTGCCAGCAGTGAATCAGAGGACAGAAAGTACTTC.

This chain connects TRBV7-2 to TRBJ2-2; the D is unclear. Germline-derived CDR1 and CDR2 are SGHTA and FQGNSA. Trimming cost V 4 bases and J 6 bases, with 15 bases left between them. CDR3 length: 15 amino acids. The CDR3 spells CASSSTDGVPGELFF. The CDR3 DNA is TGTGCCAGCAGCTCAACGGACGGAGTGCCCGGGGAGCTGTTTTTT.

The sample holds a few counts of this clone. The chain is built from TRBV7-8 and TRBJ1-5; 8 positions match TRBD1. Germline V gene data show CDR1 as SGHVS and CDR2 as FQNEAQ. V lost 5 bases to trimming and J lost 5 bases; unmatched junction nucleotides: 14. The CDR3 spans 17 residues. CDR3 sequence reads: CASSPDRTGYKDQPQHF. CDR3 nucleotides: TGTGCCAGCAGCCCAGACCGGACAGGGTATAAGGATCAGCCCCAGCATTTT.

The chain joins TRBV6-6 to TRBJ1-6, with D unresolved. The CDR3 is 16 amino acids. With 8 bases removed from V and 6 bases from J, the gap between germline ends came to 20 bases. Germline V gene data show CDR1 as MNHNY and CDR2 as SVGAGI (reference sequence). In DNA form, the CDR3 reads TGTGCCAGCGGAAGTTTGAGAGGATCGTCTAATTCACCCCTCCACTTT. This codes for CASGSLRGSSNSPLHF.

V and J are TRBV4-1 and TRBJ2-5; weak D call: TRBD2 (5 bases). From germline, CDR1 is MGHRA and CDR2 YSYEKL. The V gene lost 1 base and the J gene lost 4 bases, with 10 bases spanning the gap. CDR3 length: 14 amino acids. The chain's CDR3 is CASSQGVARETQYF. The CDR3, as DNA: TGCGCCAGCAGCCAAGGGGTAGCGCGAGAGACCCAGTACTTC.

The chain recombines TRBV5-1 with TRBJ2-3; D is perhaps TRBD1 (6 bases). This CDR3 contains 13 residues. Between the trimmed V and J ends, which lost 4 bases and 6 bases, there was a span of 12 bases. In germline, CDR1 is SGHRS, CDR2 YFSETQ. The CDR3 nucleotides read TGCGCCAGCAGCGCAGGGGTCGAGGATACGCAGTATTTT. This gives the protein CASSAGVEDTQYF.

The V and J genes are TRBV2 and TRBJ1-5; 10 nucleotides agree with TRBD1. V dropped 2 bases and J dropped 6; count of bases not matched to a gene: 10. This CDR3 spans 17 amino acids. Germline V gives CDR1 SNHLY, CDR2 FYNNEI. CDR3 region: CASSENPGTGEGQPQHF. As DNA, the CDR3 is TGTGCCAGCAGTGAAAACCCCGGGACAGGGGAGGGTCAGCCCCAGCATTTT.

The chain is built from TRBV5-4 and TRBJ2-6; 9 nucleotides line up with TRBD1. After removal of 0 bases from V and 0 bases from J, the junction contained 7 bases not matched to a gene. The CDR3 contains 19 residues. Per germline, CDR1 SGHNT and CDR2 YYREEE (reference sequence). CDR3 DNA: TGTGCCAGCAGCTTGGCCCGTGGGGGACAGGGCTCTGGGGCCAACGTCCTGACTTTC. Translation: CASSLARGGQGSGANVLTF.